This TCR beta chain derives from a study of cytomegalovirus exposure and HLA in healthy donors. General study findings and limits: When the data were analyzed later, several of the most significant clusters appeared to be linked to common viral pathogens.

The PCR contained 60 Vbeta and 13 Jbeta primers. Here immunoSEQ multiplex PCR was the method, and the copy in TCRdb shows in-frame clones only, minus some. In the table there are 100,000 to 150,000 clones, 70% to 80% of which are singletons. Comments on this clone: The antigen remains undetermined.

Sequenced sample: PBMCs. This clonotype was sampled from a woman between 45 and 60 years old in good health and CMV-seropositive.

The CDR3 sequence is CASSPSWDRWNTEAFF. The CDR3 DNA reads TGCGCCAGCAGCCCCTCCTGGGACAGGTGGAACACTGAAGCTTTCTTT. The V call is TRBV4-3, the J call TRBJ1-1, with 8 bases matching TRBD1. Germline V gene sequence: CDR1 LGHNA, CDR2 YSLEER. J gave up 1 base and V 4 bases, and 8 bases lay outside the gene matches. This CDR3 contains 16 residues.